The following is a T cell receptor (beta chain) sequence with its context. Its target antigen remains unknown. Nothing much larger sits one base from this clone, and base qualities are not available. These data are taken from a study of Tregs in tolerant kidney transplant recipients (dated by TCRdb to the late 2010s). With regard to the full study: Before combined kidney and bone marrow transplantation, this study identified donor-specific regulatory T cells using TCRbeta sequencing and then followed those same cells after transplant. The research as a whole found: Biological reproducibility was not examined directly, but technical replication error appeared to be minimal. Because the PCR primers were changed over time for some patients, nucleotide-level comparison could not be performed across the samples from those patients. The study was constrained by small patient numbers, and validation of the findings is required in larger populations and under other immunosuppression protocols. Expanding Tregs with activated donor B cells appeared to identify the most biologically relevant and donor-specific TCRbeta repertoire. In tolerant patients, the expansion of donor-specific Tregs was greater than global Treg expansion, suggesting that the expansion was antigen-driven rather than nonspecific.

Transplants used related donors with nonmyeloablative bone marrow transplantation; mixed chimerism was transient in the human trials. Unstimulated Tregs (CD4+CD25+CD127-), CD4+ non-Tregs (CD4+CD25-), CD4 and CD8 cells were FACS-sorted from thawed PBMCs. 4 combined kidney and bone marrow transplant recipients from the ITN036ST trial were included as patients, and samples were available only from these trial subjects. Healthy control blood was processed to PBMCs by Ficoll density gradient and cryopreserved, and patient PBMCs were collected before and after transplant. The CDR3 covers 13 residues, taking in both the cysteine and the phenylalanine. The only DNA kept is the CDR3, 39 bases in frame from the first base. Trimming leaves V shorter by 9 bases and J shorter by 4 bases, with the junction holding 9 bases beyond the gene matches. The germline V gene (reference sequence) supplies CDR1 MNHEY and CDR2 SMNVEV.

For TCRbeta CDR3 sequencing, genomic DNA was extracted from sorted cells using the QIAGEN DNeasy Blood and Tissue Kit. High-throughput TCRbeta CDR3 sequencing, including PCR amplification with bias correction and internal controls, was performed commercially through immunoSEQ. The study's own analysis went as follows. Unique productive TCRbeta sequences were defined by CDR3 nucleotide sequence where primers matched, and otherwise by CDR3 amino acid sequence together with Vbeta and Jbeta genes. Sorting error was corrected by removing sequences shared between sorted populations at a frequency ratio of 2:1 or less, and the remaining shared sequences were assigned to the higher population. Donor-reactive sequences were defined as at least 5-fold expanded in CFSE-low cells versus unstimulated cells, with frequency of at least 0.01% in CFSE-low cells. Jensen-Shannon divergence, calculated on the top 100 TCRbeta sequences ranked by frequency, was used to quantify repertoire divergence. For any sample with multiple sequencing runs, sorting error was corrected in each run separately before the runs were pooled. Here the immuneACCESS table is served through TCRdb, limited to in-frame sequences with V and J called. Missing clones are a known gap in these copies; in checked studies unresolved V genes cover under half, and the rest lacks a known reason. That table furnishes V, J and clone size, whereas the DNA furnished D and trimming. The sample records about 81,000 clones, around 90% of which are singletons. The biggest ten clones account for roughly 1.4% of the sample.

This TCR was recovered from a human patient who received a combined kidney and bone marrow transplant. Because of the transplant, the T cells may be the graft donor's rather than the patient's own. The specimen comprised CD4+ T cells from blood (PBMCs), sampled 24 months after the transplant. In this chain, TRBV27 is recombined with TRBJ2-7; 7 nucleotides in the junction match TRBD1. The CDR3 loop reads CASFGLRGYEQYF. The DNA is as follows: TGTGCCAGTTTTGGGCTCAGGGGGTACGAGCAGTACTTC.